The sequence of this TCR beta chain was determined in a study of blood T cell repertoires in COVID-19. On the study more broadly: Donors in the United States, Italy and Spain gave samples during acute or convalescent COVID-19.

The CDR3 is 17 amino acids. With 4 bases clipped from V and 5 bases from J, the junction kept 17 bases outside the gene matches. Germline assignment: CDR1 SGHDT and CDR2 YYEEEE. Assay used: immunoSEQ multiplex PCR; TCRdb lists only in-frame clones, some missing. The repertoire holds some 250,000 clones, with roughly 80% as singletons. The chain uses TRBV5-6 and TRBJ2-7, with 8 bases that match TRBD2. The sequenced material came from peripheral blood. This clonotype originated in a woman of 80 years or more with acute or convalescent COVID-19. The DNA of the CDR3 is TGTGCCAGCAGCGGTTCAACGCCTAGCGGGCCCCCTGACGAGCAGTACTTC. This codes for CASSGSTPSGPPDEQYF.